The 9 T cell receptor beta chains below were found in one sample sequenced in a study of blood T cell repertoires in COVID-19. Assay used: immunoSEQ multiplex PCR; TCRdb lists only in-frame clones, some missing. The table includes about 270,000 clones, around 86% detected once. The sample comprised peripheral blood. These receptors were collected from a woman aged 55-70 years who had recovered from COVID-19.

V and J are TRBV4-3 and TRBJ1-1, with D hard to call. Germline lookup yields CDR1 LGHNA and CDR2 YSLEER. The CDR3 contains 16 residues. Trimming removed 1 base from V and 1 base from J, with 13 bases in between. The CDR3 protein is CASSQVFRGANTEAFF. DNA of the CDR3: TGCGCCAGCAGCCAAGTCTTCCGGGGAGCGAACACTGAAGCTTTCTTT.

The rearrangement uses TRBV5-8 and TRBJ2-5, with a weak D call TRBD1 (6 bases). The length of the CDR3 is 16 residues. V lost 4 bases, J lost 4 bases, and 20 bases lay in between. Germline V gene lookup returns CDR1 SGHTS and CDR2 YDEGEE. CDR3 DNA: TGTGCCAGCAGCCTAACAGGGAGCGGAATTCCAGAGACCCAGTACTTC. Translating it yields CASSLTGSGIPETQYF. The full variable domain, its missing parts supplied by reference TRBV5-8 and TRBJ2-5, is EAGVTQSPTHLIKTRGQQATLRCSPISGHTSVYWYQQALGLGLQFLLWYDEGEERNRGNFPPRFSGRQFPNYSSELNVNALELEDSALYLCASSLTGSGIPETQYFGPGTRLLVL.

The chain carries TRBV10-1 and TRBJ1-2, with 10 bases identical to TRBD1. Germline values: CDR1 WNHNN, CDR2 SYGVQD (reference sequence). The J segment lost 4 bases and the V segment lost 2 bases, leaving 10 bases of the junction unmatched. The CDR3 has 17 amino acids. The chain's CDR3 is CASSEDGTGEVIYGYTF. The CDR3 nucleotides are TGCGCCAGCAGTGAGGATGGGACAGGGGAGGTGATCTATGGCTACACCTTC.

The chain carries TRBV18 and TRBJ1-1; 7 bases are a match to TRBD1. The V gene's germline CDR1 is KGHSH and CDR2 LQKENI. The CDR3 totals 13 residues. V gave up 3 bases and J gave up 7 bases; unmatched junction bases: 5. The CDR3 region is CASSPSGQVEAFF. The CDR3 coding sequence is TGTGCCAGCTCACCGTCTGGACAGGTTGAAGCTTTCTTT.

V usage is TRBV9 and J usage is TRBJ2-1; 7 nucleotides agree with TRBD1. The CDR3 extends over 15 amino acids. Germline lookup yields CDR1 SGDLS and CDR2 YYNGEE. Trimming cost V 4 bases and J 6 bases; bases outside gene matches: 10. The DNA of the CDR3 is TGTGCCAGCAGCCCCCTCCATTCAGGGGGCAATGAGCAGTTCTTC. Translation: CASSPLHSGGNEQFF.

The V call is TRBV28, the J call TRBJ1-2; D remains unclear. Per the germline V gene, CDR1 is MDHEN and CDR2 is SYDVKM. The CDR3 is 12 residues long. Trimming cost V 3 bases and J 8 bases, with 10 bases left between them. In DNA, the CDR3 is TGTGCCAGCAGTTTGCGCTTTAGCGGCTACACCTTC. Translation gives CASSLRFSGYTF.

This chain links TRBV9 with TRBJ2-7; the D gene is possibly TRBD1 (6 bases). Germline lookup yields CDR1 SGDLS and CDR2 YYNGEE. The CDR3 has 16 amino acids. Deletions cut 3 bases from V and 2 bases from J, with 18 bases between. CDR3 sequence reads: CASSGNTGISAYEQYF. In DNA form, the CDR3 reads TGTGCCAGCAGCGGAAACACAGGGATCTCCGCCTACGAGCAGTACTTC.

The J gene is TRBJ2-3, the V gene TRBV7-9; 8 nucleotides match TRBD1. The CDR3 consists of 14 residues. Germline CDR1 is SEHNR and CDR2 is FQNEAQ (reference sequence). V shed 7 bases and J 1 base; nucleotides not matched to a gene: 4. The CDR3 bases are TGTGCCAGCATGGGGGGACAGGGCACAGATACGCAGTATTTT. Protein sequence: CASMGGQGTDTQYF.

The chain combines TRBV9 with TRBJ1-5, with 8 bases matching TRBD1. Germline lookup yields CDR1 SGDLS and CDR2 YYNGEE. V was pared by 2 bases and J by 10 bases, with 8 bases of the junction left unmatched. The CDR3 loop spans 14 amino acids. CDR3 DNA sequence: TGTGCCAGCAGCGTTGGGACAGGCCCGGCCCCCCAGCATTTT. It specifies CASSVGTGPAPQHF.